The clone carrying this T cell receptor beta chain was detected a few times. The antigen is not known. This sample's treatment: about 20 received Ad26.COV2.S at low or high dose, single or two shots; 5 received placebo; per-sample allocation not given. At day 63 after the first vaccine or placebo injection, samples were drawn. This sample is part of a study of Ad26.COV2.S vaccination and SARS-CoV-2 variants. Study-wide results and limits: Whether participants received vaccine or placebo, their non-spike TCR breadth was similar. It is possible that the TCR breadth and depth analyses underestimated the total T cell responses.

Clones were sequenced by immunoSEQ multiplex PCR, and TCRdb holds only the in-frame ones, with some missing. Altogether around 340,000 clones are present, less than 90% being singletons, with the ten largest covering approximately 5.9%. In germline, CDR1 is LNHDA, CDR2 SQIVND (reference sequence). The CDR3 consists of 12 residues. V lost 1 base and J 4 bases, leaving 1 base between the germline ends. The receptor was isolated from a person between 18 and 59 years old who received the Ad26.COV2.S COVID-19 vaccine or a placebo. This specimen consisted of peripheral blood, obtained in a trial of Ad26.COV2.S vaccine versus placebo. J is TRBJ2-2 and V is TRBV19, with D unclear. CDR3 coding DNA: TGTGCCAGTAGTATAGCCACCGGGGAGCTGTTTTTT. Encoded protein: CASSIATGELFF.